Shown below are 9 T cell receptor beta chains from a single sample sequenced in a study of blood T cell repertoires in COVID-19. Sequencing was performed with immunoSEQ multiplex PCR; in TCRdb, only in-frame clones are kept and a portion is missing. The sample contains tens of thousands of clones, approximately 93% of which appear only once. Material for sequencing was peripheral blood. These receptors all stem from a man aged 50-59 years with active COVID-19.

The V and J genes are TRBV30 and TRBJ1-1; TRBD1 is a possible D gene (5 bases). The CDR3 runs 14 residues. Germline CDR1 GTSNPN, CDR2 SVGIG (reference sequence). V dropped 2 bases and J dropped 10 bases, with 20 bases sitting between them. The CDR3 here is CAWSSDRLLSGAFF. The DNA of the CDR3 is TGTGCCTGGAGTAGCGACAGACTTCTGAGTGGAGCTTTCTTT.

V and J are TRBV7-3 and TRBJ2-3; no firm D call. Germline lookup yields CDR1 SGHTA and CDR2 FQGTGA. CDR3 length equals 15 residues. Trimming cost V 2 bases and J 0 bases, with 9 bases left between them. This CDR3 reads CASSLRGASTDTQYF. DNA for the CDR3: TGTGCCAGCAGCTTACGCGGAGCTAGCACAGATACGCAGTATTTT.

This clone was detected once. The rearrangement links TRBV2 to TRBJ2-5, with D tentatively TRBD1 (6 bases). In germline, CDR1 is SNHLY, CDR2 FYNNEI. V was cut by 5 bases and J by 5 bases, with 15 bases left in between. The CDR3 spans 14 residues. The chain's CDR3 is CASSFLGQGETQYF. DNA for the CDR3: TGTGCCAGCAGTTTCCTCGGCCAGGGGGAGACCCAGTACTTC.

The genes are TRBV6-5 and TRBJ2-3; D may be TRBD2 (5 bases). Germline V lookup: CDR1 MNHEY, CDR2 SVGAGI. V was clipped by 2 bases and J by 2 bases, with 11 bases between them. This CDR3 spans 15 amino acids. This CDR3 reads CASSYGGPVTDTQYF. The CDR3 DNA is TGTGCCAGCAGTTACGGAGGTCCAGTCACAGATACGCAGTATTTT.

This clone was detected only once. V usage is TRBV7-3 and J usage is TRBJ2-3; 9 bases match TRBD2. The CDR3 consists of 15 residues. The V gene's germline CDR1 is SGHTA and CDR2 FQGTGA. The V and J ends lost 2 bases and 1 base, in that order; junction bases with no gene match: 1. CDR3 bases: TGTGCCAGCAGCTTATCTAGCGGGGGCACAGATACGCAGTATTTT. It specifies CASSLSSGGTDTQYF.

The sample holds a few counts of this clone. The chain recombines TRBV4-3 with TRBJ2-1; 9 nucleotides align to TRBD2. V lost 0 bases and J lost 8; bases outside the gene matches: 8. The CDR3 runs to 16 residues. CDR1 and CDR2 from the germline V gene are LGHNA and YSLEER. CDR3 nucleotide sequence: TGCGCCAGCAGCCAAGATAGCGGGGGCCTCTCCGATGAGCAGTTCTTC. Amino acid sequence: CASSQDSGGLSDEQFF.

The V gene is TRBV15, the J gene TRBJ1-2, with D unclear. Germline-derived CDR1 and CDR2 are LNHNV and YYDKDF (reference sequence). The length of the CDR3 is 13 residues. V was clipped by 6 bases and J by 2 bases, with 10 bases between them. CDR3 region: CATSPDNNYGYTF. Written as DNA, the CDR3 is TGTGCCACCAGTCCTGACAACAACTATGGCTACACCTTC.

The chain employs TRBV20-1 and TRBJ1-2; D is perhaps TRBD1 (6 bases). The CDR3 is made up of 14 amino acids. V was cut by 3 bases and J by 3 bases, with 14 bases left in between. Germline CDR1 is DFQATT and CDR2 is SNEGSKA (reference sequence). CDR3 in DNA: TGCAGTGCTAGTTCCTACAGGGCCGACTATGGCTACACCTTC. Its translation is CSASSYRADYGYTF.

This rearrangement joins TRBV5-1 to TRBJ2-2; tentatively, D is TRBD1 (5 bases). The CDR3 spans 16 residues. V lost 1 base and J 5 bases, leaving 15 bases between the germline ends. The germline V gene has CDR1 SGHRS and CDR2 YFSETQ. The CDR3 reads CASSLRPGPKTGELFF. CDR3 in DNA: TGCGCCAGCAGCTTGAGGCCAGGGCCAAAAACCGGGGAGCTGTTTTTT.